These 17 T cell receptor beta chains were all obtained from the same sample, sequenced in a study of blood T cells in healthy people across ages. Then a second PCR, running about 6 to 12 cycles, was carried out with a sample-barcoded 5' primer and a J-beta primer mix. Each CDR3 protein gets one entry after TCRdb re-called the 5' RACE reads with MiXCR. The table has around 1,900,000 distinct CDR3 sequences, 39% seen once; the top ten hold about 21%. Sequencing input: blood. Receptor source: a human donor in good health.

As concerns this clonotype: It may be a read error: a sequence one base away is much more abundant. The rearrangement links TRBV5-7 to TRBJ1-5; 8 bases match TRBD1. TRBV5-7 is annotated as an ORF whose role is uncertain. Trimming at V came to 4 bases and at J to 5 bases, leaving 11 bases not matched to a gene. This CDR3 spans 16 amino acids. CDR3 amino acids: CASSRTPGQEYQPQHF. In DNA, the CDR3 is TGTGCCAGCAGCCGCACCCCGGGACAGGAATATCAGCCCCAGCATTTT.

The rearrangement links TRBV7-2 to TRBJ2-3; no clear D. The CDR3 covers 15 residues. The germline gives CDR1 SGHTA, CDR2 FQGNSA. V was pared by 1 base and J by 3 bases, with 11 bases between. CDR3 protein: CASSLGLVVTDTQYF. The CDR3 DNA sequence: TGTGCCAGCAGCTTAGGGCTCGTGGTAACAGATACGCAGTATTTT.

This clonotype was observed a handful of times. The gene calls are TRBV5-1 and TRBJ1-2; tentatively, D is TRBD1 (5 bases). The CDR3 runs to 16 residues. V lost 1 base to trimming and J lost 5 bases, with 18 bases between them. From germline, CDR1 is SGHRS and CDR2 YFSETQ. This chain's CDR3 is CASSLPQGKSAYGYTF. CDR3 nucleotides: TGCGCCAGCAGCTTGCCGCAGGGAAAAAGTGCTTATGGCTACACCTTC.

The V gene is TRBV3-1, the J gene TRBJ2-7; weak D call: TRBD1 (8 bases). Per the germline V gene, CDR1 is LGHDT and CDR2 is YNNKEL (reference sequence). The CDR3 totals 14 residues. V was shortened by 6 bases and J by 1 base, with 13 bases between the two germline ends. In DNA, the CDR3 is TGTGCCAGCAGACACAGGGGGGGTTCCTACGAGCAGTACTTC. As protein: CASRHRGGSYEQYF.

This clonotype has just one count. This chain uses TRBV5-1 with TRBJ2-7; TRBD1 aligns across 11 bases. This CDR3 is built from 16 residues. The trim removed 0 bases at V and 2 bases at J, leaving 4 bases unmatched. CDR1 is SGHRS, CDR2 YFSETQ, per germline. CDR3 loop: CASSLGWGQGAYEQYF. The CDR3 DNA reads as TGCGCCAGCAGCTTGGGATGGGGACAGGGGGCCTACGAGCAGTACTTC.

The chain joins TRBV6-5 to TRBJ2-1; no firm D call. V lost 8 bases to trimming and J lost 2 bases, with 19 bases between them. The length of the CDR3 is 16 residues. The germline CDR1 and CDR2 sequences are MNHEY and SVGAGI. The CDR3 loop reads CASCQSPWSTYNEQFF. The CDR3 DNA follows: TGTGCCAGCTGCCAGAGCCCATGGTCAACCTACAATGAGCAGTTCTTC.

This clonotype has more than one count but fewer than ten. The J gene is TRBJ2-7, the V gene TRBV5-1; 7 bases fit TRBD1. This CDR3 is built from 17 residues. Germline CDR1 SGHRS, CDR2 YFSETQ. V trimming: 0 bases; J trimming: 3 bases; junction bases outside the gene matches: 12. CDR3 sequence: CASSLEGLGDRFYEQYF. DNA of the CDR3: TGCGCCAGCAGCTTGGAAGGGCTTGGGGACAGATTCTACGAGCAGTACTTC.

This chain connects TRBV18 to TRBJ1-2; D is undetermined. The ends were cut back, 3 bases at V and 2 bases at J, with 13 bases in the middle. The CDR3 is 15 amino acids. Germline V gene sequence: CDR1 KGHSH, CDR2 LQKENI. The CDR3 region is CASSPLGRTNYGYTF. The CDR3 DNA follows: TGTGCCAGCTCACCTTTAGGACGGACCAACTATGGCTACACCTTC. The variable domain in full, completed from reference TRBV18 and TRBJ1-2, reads NAGVMQNPRHLVRRRGQEARLRCSPMKGHSHVYWYRQLPEEGLKFMVYLQKENIIDESGMPKERFSAEFPKEGPSILRIQQVVRGDSAAYFCASSPLGRTNYGYTFGSGTRLTVV.

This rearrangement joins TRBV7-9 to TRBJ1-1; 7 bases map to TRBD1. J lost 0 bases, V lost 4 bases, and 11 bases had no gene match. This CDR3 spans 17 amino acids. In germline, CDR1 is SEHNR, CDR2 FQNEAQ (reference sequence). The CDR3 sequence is CASSSLRVGQMNTEAFF. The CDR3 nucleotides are TGTGCCAGCAGCTCCCTCAGAGTGGGACAGATGAACACTGAAGCTTTCTTT. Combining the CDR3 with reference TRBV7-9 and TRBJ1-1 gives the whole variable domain DTGVSQNPRHKITKRGQNVTFRCDPISEHNRLYWYRQTLGQGPEFLTYFQNEAQLEKSRLLSDRFSAERPKGSFSTLEIQRTEQGDSAMYLCASSSLRVGQMNTEAFFGQGTRLTVV.

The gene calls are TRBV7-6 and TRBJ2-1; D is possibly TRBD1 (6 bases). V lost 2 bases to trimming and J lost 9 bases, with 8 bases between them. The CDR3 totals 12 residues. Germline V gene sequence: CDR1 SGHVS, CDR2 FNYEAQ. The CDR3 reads CASSLKDSEQFF. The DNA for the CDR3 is TGTGCCAGCAGCTTAAAGGACAGTGAGCAGTTCTTC.

CDR3 in amino acids: CASSVPGQSTDTQYF. The CDR3 coding sequence is TGTGCCAGCAGCGTCCCGGGACAGAGCACAGATACGCAGTATTTT. The rearrangement uses TRBV7-9 and TRBJ2-3, with 7 bases fitting TRBD1. Germline V CDR1 and CDR2: SEHNR, FQNEAQ (reference sequence). The trim removed 5 bases at V and 0 bases at J, leaving 5 bases unmatched. The CDR3 is 15 residues long.

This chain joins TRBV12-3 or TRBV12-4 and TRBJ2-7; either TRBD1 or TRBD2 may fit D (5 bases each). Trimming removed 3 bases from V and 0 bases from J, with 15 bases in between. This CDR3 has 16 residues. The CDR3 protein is CASSFGGLTVSYEQYF. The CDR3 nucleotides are TGTGCCAGCAGTTTTGGCGGACTGACAGTCTCCTACGAGCAGTACTTC.

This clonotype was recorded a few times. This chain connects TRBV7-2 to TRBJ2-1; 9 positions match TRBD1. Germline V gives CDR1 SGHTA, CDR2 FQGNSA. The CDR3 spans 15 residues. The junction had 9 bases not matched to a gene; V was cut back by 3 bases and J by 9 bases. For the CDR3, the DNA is TGTGCCAGCAGCTTCGGGGACAGGGTTGATGGTGAGCAGTTCTTC. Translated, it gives CASSFGDRVDGEQFF.

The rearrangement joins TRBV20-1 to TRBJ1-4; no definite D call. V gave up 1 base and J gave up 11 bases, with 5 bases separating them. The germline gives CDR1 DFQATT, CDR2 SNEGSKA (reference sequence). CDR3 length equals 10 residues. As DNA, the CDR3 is TGCAGTGCTAGAGCTGGGAAACTGTTTTTT. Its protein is CSARAGKLFF.

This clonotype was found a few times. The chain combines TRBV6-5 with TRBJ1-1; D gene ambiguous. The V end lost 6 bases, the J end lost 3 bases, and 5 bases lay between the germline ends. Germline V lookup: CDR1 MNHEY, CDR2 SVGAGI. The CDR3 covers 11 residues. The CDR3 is CASRRDTEAFF. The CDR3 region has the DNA TGTGCCAGCAGGAGGGACACTGAAGCTTTCTTT.

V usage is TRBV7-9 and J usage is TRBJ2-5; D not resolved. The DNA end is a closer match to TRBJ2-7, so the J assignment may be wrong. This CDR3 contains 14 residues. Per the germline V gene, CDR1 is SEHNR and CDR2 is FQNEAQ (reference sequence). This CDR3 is CASSPWGGTYEQYF. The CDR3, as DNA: TGTGCCAGCAGCCCTTGGGGTGGAACCTACGAGCAGTACTTC.

The CDR3 coding sequence is TGTGCCAGCAGTGACCCGGGACAGGCCACCTCTGGAAACACCATATATTTT. Its translation is CASSDPGQATSGNTIYF. V gene TRBV6-1 combines with J gene TRBJ1-3; 8 bases align to TRBD1. Germline-derived CDR1 and CDR2 are MNHNS and SASEGT. The CDR3 consists of 17 residues. The trim removed 3 bases at V and 0 bases at J, leaving 7 bases unmatched.